This is a list of T cell receptor beta chains from one sample in a study of T cells after yellow fever vaccination. TCRdb independently ran MiXCR on the 5' RACE reads; one entry per CDR3 protein. The sample has approximately 450,000 distinct CDR3 sequences; approximately 19% are singletons. Sequencing was performed on PBMCs, taken before the yellow fever booster vaccination. These TCRs come from a man between 18 and 35 years old who received the YFV17D yellow fever vaccine. Both conserved end residues are part of each CDR3. The D gene is left open where the match is weak. Only part of the rows carry a size: once, few, many, or a class if the clone is expanded.

D	length	V	size	J	DNA	CDR3
-	13	TRBV7-9	-	TRBJ1-2	TGTGCCAGCAGCTTACAGGATTACTATGGCTACACCTTC	CASSLQDYYGYTF
-	13	TRBV9	few	TRBJ1-1	TGTGCCAGCAGCGTAGCTGTGGACAGTGAAGCTTTCTTT	CASSVAVDSEAFF
-	15	TRBV5-5	many	TRBJ2-3	TGTGCCAGCAGCCTGACGGGACCGCATACAGATACGCAGTATTTT	CASSLTGPHTDTQYF
-	17	TRBV11-2	-	TRBJ2-7	TGTGCCAGCAGCTTAGAAGGTCTGAGGACGGAAGGATACGAGCAGTACTTC	CASSLEGLRTEGYEQYF
-	15	TRBV5-1	-	TRBJ1-1	TGCGCCAGCAGCTTGGCCCAGGATCGGGACACTGAAGCTTTCTTT	CASSLAQDRDTEAFF
-	11	TRBV5-1	few	TRBJ1-1	TGCGCCAGCAGCGGGGACGGAGAAGCTTTCTTT	CASSGDGEAFF
-	13	TRBV27	few	TRBJ2-2	TGTGCCAGCAAAGGACTAAACACCGGGGAGCTGTTTTTT	CASKGLNTGELFF
TRBD1	16	TRBV28	-	TRBJ1-5	TGTGCCAGCAGTTTAGGGACAGCAACTTTCGGACAGCCCCAGCATTTT	CASSLGTATFGQPQHF
TRBD1	13	TRBV20-1	-	TRBJ1-1	TGCGCCGCGGCCCGACAGGGAGGCACTGAAGCTTTCTTT	CAAARQGGTEAFF
-	15	TRBV27	few	TRBJ2-7	TGTGCCAGCAGAAGGGGCACTTCCACCTCCTACGAGCAGTACTTC	CASRRGTSTSYEQYF